Detailed here is one T cell receptor (beta chain). Its antigen is not identified. The record originates from a study of long-term antiretroviral therapy in people with HIV. CDR1 and CDR2 (germline): SGHDT, YYEEEE. Trimming left V 0 bases short and J 2 bases short, with 12 bases between. CDR3 length equals 16 residues. DNA was extracted from around 1-10 million thawed cryopreserved PBMC. Points from the study as a whole: The study found that diversity rose after ART but stayed below transplant donor controls. HIV repertoire CDR3 lengths ranged less widely than those of controls.

Sequencing used immunoSEQ v3.0 at survey level. Here immunoSEQ multiplex PCR was the method, and the copy in TCRdb shows in-frame clones only, minus some. The sample includes under 14,000 clones, around 81% of them seen just once. The gene calls are TRBV5-6 and TRBJ1-5; tentative D call: TRBD1 (5 bases). The clonotype was recovered from a man aged 35 to 55 with HIV. Here the sequenced sample was unsorted PBMCs, taken 1.8 years after starting antiretroviral therapy. The CDR3 DNA reads as TGTGCCAGCAGCTTGGTTGGGGGACTGGGCAATCAGCCCCAGCATTTT. Translating gives CASSLVGGLGNQPQHF. The variable domain in full, with the rest retrieved from reference TRBV5-6 and TRBJ1-5, is DAGVTQSPTHLIKTRGQQVTLRCSPKSGHDTVSWYQQALGQGPQFIFQYYEEEERQRGNFPDRFSGHQFPNYSSELNVNALLLGDSALYLCASSLVGGLGNQPQHFGDGTRLSIL.